One sample yielded the 4 T cell receptor beta chains listed below, sequenced in a study of blood T cell repertoires in COVID-19. The table came from immunoSEQ multiplex PCR; TCRdb's copy has only in-frame clones and leaves some out. The repertoire holds about 73,000 clones, with roughly 85% as singletons. Specimen: peripheral blood. Receptor source: a woman aged 60-75 years with acute or convalescent COVID-19.

The J gene is TRBJ1-2, the V gene TRBV5-1; the D gene is possibly TRBD1 (5 bases). The CDR3 spans 14 residues. Trimming removed 0 bases at V and 5 bases at J, with 11 bases between. Germline V CDR1 and CDR2: SGHRS, YFSETQ. The chain's CDR3 is CASSLEQKGYGYTF. For the CDR3, the DNA is TGCGCCAGCAGCTTGGAACAGAAGGGGTATGGCTACACCTTC. The whole variable domain, filled in from reference TRBV5-1 and TRBJ1-2, reads KAGVTQTPRYLIKTRGQQVTLSCSPISGHRSVSWYQQTPGQGLQFLFEYFSETQRNKGNFPGRFSGRQFSNSRSEMNVSTLELGDSALYLCASSLEQKGYGYTFGSGTRLTVV.

This clone was recorded only once. This chain joins TRBV7-8 and TRBJ2-7, with 7 bases that match TRBD1. The V segment lost 5 bases and the J segment 3 bases; nucleotides outside the gene matches: 10. In germline, CDR1 is SGHVS, CDR2 FQNEAQ. The length of the CDR3 is 15 residues. Here the CDR3 reads CASSIGQATSYEQYF. CDR3 sequence (DNA): TGTGCCAGCAGCATTGGACAGGCCACAAGCTACGAGCAGTACTTC.

This chain uses TRBV5-5 with TRBJ1-1; D is possibly TRBD1 (5 bases). V was shortened by 1 base and J by 1 base, with 11 bases between the two germline ends. Germline V gene sequence: CDR1 SGHKS, CDR2 YYEKEE (reference sequence). This CDR3 contains 15 residues. The CDR3 reads CASSLYGGKNTEAFF. The CDR3 coding sequence is TGTGCCAGCAGCTTGTATGGGGGGAAGAACACTGAAGCTTTCTTT.

The rearrangement uses TRBV5-4 and TRBJ1-4; a weak D match, TRBD1 (5 bases). The V gene's germline CDR1 is SGHNT and CDR2 YYREEE (reference sequence). The CDR3 spans 14 residues. The V end was cut by 7 bases, the J end by 2 bases, with 12 bases between. The CDR3, as DNA: TGTGCCAGCGGACCGGGGGGGACTAATGAAAAACTGTTTTTT. This translates into CASGPGGTNEKLFF.